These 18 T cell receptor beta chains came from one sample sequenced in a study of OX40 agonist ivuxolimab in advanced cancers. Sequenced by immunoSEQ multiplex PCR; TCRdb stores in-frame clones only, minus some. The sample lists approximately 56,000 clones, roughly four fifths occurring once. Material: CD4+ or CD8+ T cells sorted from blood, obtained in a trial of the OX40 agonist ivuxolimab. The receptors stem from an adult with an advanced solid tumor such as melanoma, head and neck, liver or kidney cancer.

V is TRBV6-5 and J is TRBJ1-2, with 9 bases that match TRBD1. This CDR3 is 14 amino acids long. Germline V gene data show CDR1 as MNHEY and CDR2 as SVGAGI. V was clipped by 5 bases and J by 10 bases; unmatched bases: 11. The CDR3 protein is CASSETGGYTFYTF. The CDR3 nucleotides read TGTGCCAGCAGTGAGACAGGGGGATATACTTTCTACACCTTC.

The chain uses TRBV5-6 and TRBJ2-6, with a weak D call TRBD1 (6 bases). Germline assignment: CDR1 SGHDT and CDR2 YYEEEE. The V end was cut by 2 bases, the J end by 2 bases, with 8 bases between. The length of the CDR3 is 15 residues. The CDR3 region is CASSFRGAGANVLTF. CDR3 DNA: TGTGCCAGCAGCTTCAGGGGTGCTGGGGCCAACGTCCTGACTTTC.

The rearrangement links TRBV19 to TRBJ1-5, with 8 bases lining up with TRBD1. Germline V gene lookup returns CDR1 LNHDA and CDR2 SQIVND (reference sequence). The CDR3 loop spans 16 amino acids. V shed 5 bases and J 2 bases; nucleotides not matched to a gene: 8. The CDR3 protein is CASSSSGQGGNQPQHF. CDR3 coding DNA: TGTGCCAGTAGTTCTTCCGGACAGGGCGGCAATCAGCCCCAGCATTTT. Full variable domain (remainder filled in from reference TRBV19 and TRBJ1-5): DGGITQSPKYLFRKEGQNVTLSCEQNLNHDAMYWYRQDPGQGLRLIYYSQIVNDFQKGDIAEGYSVSREKKESFPLTVTSAQKNPTAFYLCASSSSGQGGNQPQHFGDGTRLSIL.

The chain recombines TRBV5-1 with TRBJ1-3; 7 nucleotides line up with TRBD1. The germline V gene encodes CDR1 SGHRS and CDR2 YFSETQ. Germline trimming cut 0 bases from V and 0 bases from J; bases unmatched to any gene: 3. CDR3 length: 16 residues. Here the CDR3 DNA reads TGCGCCAGCAGCTTGGAAGGGGGCGGCTCTGGAAACACCATATATTTT. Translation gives CASSLEGGGSGNTIYF.

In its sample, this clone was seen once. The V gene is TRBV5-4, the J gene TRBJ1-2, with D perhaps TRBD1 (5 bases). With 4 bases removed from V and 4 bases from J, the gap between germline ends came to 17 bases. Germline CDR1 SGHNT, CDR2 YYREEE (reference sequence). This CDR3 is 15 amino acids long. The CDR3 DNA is TGTGCCAGCAGCCCCAACGTCGGGGGTTTCTATGGCTACACCTTC. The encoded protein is CASSPNVGGFYGYTF.

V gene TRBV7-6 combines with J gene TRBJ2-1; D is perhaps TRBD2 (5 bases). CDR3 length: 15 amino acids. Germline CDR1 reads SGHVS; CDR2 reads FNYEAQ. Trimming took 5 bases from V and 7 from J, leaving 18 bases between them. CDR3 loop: CASSRDTDGSNEQFF. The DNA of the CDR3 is TGTGCCAGCAGCCGGGATACAGACGGGTCGAATGAGCAGTTCTTC. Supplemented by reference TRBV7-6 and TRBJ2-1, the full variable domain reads GAGVSQSPRYKVTKRGQDVALRCDPISGHVSLYWYRQALGQGPEFLTYFNYEAQQDKSGLPNDRFSAERPEGSISTLTIQRTEQRDSAMYRCASSRDTDGSNEQFFGPGTRLTVL.

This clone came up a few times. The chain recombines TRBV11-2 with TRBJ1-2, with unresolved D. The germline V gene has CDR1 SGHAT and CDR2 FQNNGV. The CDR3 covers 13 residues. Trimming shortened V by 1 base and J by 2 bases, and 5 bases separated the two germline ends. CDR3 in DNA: TGTGCCAGCAGCTTAGGACGGAACTATGGCTACACCTTC. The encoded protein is CASSLGRNYGYTF.

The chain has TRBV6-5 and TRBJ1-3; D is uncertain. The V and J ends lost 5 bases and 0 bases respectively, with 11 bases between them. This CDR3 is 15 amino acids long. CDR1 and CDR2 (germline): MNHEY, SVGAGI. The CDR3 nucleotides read TGTGCCAGCAGTCAGACCGCGAGCTCTGGAAACACCATATATTTT. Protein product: CASSQTASSGNTIYF.

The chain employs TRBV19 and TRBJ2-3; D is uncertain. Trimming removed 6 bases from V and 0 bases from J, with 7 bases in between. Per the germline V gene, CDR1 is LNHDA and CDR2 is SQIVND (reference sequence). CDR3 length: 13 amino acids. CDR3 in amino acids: CASSGPSTDTQYF. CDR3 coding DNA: TGTGCCAGTAGCGGTCCTAGCACAGATACGCAGTATTTT.

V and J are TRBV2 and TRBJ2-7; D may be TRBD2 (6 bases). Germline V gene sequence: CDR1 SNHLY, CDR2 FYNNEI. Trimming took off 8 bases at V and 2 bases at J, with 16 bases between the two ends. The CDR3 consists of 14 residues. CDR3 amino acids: CASVTGVATYEQYF. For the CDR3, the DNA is TGTGCCAGCGTCACGGGGGTAGCGACCTACGAGCAGTACTTC.

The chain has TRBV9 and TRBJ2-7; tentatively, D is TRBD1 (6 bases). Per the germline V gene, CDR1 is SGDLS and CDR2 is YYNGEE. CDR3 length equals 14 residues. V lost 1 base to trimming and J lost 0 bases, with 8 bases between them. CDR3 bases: TGTGCCAGCAGCGTACAGGGGAGCTCCTACGAGCAGTACTTC. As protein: CASSVQGSSYEQYF.

The CDR3 DNA is TGCGCCAGCAGCTTGGGGACTAGCGATACGCAGTATTTT. Translating it yields CASSLGTSDTQYF. The chain employs TRBV5-1 and TRBJ2-3; TRBD2 aligns across 8 bases. V lost 0 bases and J lost 6; bases outside the gene matches: 0. CDR1 and CDR2 from the germline V gene are SGHRS and YFSETQ. CDR3 length equals 13 residues.

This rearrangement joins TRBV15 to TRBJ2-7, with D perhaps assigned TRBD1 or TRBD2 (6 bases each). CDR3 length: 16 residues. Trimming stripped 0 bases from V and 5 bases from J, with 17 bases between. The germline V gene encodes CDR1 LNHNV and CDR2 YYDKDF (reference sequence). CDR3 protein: CATSRDYLEGGNEQYF. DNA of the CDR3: TGTGCCACCAGCAGAGATTATTTGGAGGGGGGCAACGAGCAGTACTTC.

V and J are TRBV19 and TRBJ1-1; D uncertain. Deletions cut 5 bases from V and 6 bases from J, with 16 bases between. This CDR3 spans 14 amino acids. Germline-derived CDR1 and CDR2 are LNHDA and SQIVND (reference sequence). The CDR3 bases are TGTGCCAGTAGTGACCAGGCTTTAATCTCTGAAGCTTTCTTT. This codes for CASSDQALISEAFF.

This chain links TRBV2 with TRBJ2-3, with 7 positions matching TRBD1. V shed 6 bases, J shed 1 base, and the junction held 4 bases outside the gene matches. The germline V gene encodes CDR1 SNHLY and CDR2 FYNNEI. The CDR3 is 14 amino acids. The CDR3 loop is CASRDRTGTDTQYF. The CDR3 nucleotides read TGTGCCAGCAGGGACAGGACGGGCACAGATACGCAGTATTTT.

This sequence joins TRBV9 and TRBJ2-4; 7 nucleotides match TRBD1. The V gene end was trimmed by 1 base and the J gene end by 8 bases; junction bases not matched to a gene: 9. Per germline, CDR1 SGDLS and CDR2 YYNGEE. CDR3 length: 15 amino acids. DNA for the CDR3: TGTGCCAGCAGCGTAACGGAGACAGGGTGGGACATTCAGTACTTC. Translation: CASSVTETGWDIQYF.

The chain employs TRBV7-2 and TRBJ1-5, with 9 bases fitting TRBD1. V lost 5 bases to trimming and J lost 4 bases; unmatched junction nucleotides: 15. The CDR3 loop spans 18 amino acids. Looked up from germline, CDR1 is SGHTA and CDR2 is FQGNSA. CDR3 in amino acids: CASSHLPRTGEGNQPQHF. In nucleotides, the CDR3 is TGTGCCAGCAGCCATCTCCCCAGGACAGGGGAGGGAAATCAGCCCCAGCATTTT.

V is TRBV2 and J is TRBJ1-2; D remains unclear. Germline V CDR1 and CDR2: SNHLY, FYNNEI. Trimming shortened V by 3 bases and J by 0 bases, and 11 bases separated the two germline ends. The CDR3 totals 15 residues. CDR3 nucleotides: TGTGCCAGCAGTGAGACTGGGAGAGCTAACTATGGCTACACCTTC. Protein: CASSETGRANYGYTF.